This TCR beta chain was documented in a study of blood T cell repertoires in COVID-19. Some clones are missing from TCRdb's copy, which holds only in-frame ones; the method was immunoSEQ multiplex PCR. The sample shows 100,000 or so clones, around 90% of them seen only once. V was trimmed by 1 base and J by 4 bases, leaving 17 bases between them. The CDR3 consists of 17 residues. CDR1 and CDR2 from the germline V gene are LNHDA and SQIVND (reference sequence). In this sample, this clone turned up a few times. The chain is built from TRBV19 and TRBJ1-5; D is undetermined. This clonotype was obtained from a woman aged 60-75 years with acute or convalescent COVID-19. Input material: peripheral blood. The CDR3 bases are TGTGCCAGTAGTATAGGGGCCGGGGTGGTAGATAATCAGCCCCAGCATTTT. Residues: CASSIGAGVVDNQPQHF.